These 5 T cell receptor beta chains were sequenced from one sample in a study of T cell responses to AZD1222 COVID-19 vaccine. Using immunoSEQ multiplex PCR, the repertoire was profiled, and TCRdb retains in-frame clones only, with some absent. The top ten hold 1.3% of the sample, which has about 160,000 clones, roughly 94% seen once. The sequencing here drew on peripheral blood, taken on day 0 of AZD1222 vaccination. The receptors derive from an adult in good health.

This chain joins TRBV6-5 and TRBJ1-2; perhaps TRBD1 as D (5 bases). The CDR3 runs 15 residues. CDR1 and CDR2 from the germline V gene are MNHEY and SVGAGI. V was cut by 2 bases and J by 4 bases, with 14 bases left in between. The CDR3 is CASSYHVFGGYGYTF. Here the CDR3 DNA reads TGTGCCAGCAGTTACCACGTTTTCGGGGGCTATGGCTACACCTTC.

V and J are TRBV5-1 and TRBJ1-1; 7 bases are shared with TRBD1. The CDR3 is made up of 15 amino acids. Per the germline V gene, CDR1 is SGHRS and CDR2 is YFSETQ. V was pared by 4 bases and J by 2 bases, with 8 bases of the junction left unmatched. CDR3 amino acids: CASSGEGQFNTEAFF. Written as DNA, the CDR3 is TGCGCCAGCAGCGGGGAGGGACAGTTTAACACTGAAGCTTTCTTT.

The rearrangement uses TRBV19 and TRBJ1-6, with D unresolved. V was trimmed by 9 bases and J by 6 bases, leaving 18 bases between them. Per germline, CDR1 LNHDA and CDR2 SQIVND (reference sequence). CDR3 length: 15 amino acids. The CDR3 DNA reads as TGTGCCAGCAGTTTAGGGAGGGAAATTAATTCACCCCTCCACTTT. This translates into CASSLGREINSPLHF.

The chain couples TRBV27 to TRBJ1-1; TRBD1 might be the D (6 bases). CDR1 and CDR2 from the germline V gene are MNHEY and SMNVEV (reference sequence). Trimming took 3 bases from V and 5 from J, leaving 13 bases between them. The length of the CDR3 is 14 residues. The CDR3 spells CASSFGQGRTEAFF. CDR3 in DNA: TGTGCCAGCAGTTTTGGGCAGGGGAGAACTGAAGCTTTCTTT.

This chain joins TRBV19 and TRBJ2-1, with D unresolved. Trimming shortened V by 5 bases and J by 9 bases, and 14 bases separated the two germline ends. Germline V gene sequence: CDR1 LNHDA, CDR2 SQIVND (reference sequence). There are 13 residues in the CDR3. Here the CDR3 DNA reads TGTGCCAGTAGTCCCGAGAGACTTGGTGAGCAGTTCTTC. Its protein is CASSPERLGEQFF.